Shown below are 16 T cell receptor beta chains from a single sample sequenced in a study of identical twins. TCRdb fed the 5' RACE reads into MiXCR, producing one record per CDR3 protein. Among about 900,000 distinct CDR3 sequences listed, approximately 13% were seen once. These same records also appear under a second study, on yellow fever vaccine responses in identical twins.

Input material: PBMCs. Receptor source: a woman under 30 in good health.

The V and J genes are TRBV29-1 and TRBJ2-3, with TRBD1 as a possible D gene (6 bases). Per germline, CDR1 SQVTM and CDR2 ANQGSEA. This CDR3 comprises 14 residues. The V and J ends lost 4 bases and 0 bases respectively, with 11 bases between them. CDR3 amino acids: CSVGRQVSTDTQYF. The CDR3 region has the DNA TGCAGCGTTGGGAGACAGGTCAGCACAGATACGCAGTATTTT.

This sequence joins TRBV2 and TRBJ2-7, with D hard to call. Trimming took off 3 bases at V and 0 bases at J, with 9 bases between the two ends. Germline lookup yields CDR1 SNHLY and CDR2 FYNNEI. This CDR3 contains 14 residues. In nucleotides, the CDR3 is TGTGCCAGCAGTGAGGGATTCCTCTCCTACGAGCAGTACTTC. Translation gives CASSEGFLSYEQYF. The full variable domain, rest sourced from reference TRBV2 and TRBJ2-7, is EPEVTQTPSHQVTQMGQEVILRCVPISNHLYFYWYRQILGQKVEFLVSFYNNEISEKSEIFDDQFSVERPDGSNFTLKIRSTKLEDSAMYFCASSEGFLSYEQYFGPGTRLTVT.

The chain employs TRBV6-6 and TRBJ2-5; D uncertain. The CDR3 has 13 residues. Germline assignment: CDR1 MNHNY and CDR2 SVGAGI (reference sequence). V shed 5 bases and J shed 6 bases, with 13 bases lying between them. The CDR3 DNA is TGTGCCAGCAGTCCCCCTAATTTGAAGACCCAGTACTTC. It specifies CASSPPNLKTQYF.

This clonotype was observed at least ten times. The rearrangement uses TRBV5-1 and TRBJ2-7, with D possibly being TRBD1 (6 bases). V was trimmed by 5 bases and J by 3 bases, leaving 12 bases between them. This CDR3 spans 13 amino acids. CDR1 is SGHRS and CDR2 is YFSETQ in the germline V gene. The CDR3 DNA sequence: TGCGCCAGCAGGTCGGACAGCAGCTACGAGCAGTACTTC. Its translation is CASRSDSSYEQYF.

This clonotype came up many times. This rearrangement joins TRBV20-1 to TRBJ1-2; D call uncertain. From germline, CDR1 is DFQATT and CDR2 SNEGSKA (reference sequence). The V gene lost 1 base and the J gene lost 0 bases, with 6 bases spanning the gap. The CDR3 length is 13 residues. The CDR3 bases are TGCAGTGCTAGAGTCGTGGCTAACTATGGCTACACCTTC. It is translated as CSARVVANYGYTF.

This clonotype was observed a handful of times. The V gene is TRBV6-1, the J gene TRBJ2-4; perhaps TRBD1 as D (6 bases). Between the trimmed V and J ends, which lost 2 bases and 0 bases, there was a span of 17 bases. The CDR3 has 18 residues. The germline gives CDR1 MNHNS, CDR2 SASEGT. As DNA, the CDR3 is TGTGCCAGCAGTGAAAAGGGGGTGATGGAACTAGCCAAAAACATTCAGTACTTC. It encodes CASSEKGVMELAKNIQYF.

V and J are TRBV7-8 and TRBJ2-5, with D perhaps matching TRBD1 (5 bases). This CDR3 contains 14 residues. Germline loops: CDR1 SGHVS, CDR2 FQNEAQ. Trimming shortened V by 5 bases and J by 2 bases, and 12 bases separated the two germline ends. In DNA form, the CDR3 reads TGTGCCAGCAGCGGTAGGACACCTCAAGAGACCCAGTACTTC. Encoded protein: CASSGRTPQETQYF.

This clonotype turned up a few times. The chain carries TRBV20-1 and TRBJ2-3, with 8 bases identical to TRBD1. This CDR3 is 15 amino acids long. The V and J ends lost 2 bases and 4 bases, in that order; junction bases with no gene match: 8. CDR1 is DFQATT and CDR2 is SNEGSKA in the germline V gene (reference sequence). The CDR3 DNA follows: TGCAGTGCTAGACCTAACAGGGGGACCGCAGATACGCAGTATTTT. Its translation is CSARPNRGTADTQYF.

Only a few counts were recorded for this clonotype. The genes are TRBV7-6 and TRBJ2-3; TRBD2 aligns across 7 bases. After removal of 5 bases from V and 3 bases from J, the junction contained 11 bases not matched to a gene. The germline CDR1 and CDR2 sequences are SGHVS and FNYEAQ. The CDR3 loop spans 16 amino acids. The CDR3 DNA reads TGTGCCAGCAGCCAGGGCGGGGGATTTGGGACAGATACGCAGTATTTT. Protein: CASSQGGGFGTDTQYF. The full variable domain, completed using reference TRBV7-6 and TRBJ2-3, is GAGVSQSPRYKVTKRGQDVALRCDPISGHVSLYWYRQALGQGPEFLTYFNYEAQQDKSGLPNDRFSAERPEGSISTLTIQRTEQRDSAMYRCASSQGGGFGTDTQYFGPGTRLTVL.

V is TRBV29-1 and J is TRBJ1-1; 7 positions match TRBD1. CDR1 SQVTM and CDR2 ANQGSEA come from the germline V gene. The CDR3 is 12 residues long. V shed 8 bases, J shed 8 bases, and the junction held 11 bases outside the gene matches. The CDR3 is CSPEGQGGEAFF. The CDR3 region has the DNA TGCAGCCCAGAGGGGCAGGGGGGAGAAGCTTTCTTT. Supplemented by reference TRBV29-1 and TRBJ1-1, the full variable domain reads SAVISQKPSRDICQRGTSLTIQCQVDSQVTMMFWYRQQPGQSLTLIATANQGSEATYESGFVIDKFPISRPNLTFSTLTVSNMSPEDSSIYLCSPEGQGGEAFFGQGTRLTVV.

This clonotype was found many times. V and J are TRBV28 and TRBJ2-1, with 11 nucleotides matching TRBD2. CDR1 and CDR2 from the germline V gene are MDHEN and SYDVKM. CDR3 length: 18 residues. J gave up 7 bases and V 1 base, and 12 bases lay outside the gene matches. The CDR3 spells CASSLSPPLAGVRNEQFF. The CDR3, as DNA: TGTGCCAGCAGTTTATCGCCCCCACTAGCGGGAGTACGTAATGAGCAGTTCTTC.

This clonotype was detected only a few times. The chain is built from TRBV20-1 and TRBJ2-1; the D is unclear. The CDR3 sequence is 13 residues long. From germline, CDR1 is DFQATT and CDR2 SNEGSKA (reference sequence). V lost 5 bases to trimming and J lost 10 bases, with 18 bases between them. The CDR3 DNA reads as TGCAGTGCTCCCCGACTTGGGTATGGCGAGCAGTTCTTC. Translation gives CSAPRLGYGEQFF.

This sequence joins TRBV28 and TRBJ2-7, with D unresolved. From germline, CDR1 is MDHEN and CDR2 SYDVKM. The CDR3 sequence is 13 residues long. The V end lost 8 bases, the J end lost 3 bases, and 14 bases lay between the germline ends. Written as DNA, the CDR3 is TGTGCCAGCGGGCTAGGGTGGGTCTACGAGCAGTACTTC. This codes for CASGLGWVYEQYF.

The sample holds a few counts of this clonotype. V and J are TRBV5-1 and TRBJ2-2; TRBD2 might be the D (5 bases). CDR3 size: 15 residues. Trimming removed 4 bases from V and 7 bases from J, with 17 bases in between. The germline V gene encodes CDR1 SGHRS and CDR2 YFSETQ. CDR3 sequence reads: CASSPAGRASGELFF. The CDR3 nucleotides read TGCGCCAGCAGCCCCGCGGGTCGCGCTAGCGGGGAGCTGTTTTTT.

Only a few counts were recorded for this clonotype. The CDR3 DNA follows: TGTGCCAGCAGATTCACAGGGGCCTCCCCTCACGGCTACACCTTC. It encodes CASRFTGASPHGYTF. V gene TRBV12-3 or TRBV12-4 combines with J gene TRBJ1-2, with 7 bases fitting TRBD1. This CDR3 is 15 amino acids long. With 6 bases clipped from V and 8 bases from J, the junction kept 15 bases outside the gene matches.

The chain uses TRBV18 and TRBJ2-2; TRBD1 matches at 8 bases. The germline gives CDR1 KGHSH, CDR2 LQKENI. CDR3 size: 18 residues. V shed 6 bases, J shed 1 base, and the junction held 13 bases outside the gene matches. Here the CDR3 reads CASSPTTLGTGNTGELFF. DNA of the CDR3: TGTGCCAGCTCCCCGACTACCCTCGGGACAGGGAACACCGGGGAGCTGTTTTTT.